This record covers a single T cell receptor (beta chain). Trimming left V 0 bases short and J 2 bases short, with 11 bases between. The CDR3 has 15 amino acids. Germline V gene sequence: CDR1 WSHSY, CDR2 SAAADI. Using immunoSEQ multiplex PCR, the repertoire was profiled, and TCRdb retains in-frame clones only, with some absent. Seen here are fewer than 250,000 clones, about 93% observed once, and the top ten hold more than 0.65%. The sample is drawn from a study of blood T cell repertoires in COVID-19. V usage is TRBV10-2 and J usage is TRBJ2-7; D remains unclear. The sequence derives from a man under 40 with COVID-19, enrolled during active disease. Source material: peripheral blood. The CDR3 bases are TGCGCCAGCAGTGAGTCGAGACTTCGGGCCTACGAGCAGTACTTC. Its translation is CASSESRLRAYEQYF.